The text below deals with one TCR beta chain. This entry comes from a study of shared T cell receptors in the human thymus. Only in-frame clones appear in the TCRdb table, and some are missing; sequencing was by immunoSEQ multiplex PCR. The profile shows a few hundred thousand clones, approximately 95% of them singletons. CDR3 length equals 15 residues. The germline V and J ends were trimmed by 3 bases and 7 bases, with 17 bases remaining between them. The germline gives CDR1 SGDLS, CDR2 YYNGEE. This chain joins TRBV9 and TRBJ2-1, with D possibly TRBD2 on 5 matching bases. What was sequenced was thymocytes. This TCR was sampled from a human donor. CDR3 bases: TGTGCCAGCAGCGGACGAGGGCTAGGTGGAAATGAGCAGTTCTTC. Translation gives CASSGRGLGGNEQFF.